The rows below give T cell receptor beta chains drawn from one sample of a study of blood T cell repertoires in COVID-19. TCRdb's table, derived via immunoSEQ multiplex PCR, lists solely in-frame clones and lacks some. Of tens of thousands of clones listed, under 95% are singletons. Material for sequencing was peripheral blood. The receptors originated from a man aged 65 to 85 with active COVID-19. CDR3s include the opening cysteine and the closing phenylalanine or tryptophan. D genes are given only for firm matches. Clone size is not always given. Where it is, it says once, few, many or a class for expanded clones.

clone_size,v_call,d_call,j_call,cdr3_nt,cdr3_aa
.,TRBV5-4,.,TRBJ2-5,TGTGCCAGCAGCCCAAGGGGGGGCGTCCAACAAGAGACCCAGTACTTC,CASSPRGGVQQETQYF
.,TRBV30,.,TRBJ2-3,TGTGCCTGGAGTCCGTCGGGAACAGATACGCAGTATTTT,CAWSPSGTDTQYF
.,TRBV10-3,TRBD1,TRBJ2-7,TGTGCCATCAATGGACAGGGAAATTACGAGCAGTACTTC,CAINGQGNYEQYF
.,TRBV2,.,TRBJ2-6,TGTGCCAGCACCGGACTGGCCTCTGGGGCCAACGTCCTGACTTTC,CASTGLASGANVLTF
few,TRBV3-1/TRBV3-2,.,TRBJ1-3,TGTGCCAGCAGCCAAGAACGGTCCAGGGGCCCAACTCGGGGAAACACCATATATTTT,CASSQERSRGPTRGNTIYF
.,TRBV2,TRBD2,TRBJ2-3,TGTGCCACAGGGACACTAGCGGGCACAGATACGCAGTATTTT,CATGTLAGTDTQYF
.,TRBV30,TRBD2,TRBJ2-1,TGTGCCTGGAGTACACGAGGGAGAGCGGGGAATAATGAGCAGTTCTTC,CAWSTRGRAGNNEQFF
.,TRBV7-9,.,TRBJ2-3,TGTGCCAGCGTGCGGGCAGGGGGGTTAGATACGCAGTATTTT,CASVRAGGLDTQYF
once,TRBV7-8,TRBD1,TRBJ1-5,TGTGCCAGCAGCTCTAGACAGGGACGTCAGCCCCAGCATTTT,CASSSRQGRQPQHF
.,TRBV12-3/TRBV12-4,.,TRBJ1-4,TGTGCCAGCAGATCGACCGCGGGGGAAAAACTGTTTTTT,CASRSTAGEKLFF
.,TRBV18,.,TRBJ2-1,TGTGCCAGCTCACCAGGGGCCCTGATCCACAATGAGCAGTTCTTC,CASSPGALIHNEQFF
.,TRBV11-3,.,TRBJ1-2,TGTGCCAGCAGCCTAGACAGTACCTATGGCTACACCTTC,CASSLDSTYGYTF
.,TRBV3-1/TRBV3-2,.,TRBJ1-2,TGTGCCAGCAGCCAAGGGTGGGACATTGGCAGCTCTCTTGGCTACACCTTC,CASSQGWDIGSSLGYTF
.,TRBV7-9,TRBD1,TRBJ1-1,TGTGCCAGCAGCGGGACAGGGAGCACTGAAGCTTTCTTT,CASSGTGSTEAFF
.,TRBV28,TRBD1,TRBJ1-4,TGTGCCAGCAGTGAAGGGACAGGGGGAGGTGAAAAACTGTTTTTT,CASSEGTGGGEKLFF
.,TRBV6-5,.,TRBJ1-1,TGTGCCAGCAAGACAGTGAACACTGAAGCTTTCTTT,CASKTVNTEAFF
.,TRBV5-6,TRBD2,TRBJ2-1,TGTGCCAGCAGCTTCATCGGGGGGTACAATGAGCAGTTCTTC,CASSFIGGYNEQFF
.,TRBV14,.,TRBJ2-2,TGTGCCAGCAGCCTCTCGGGGAACACCGGGGAGCTGTTTTTT,CASSLSGNTGELFF
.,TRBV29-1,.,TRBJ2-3,TGCAGCGTTGAACCCAGCGGATACACAGATACGCAGTATTTT,CSVEPSGYTDTQYF
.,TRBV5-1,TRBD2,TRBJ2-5,TGCGCCAGCACAACTAGCGGGGGGCGAGAGACCCAGTACTTC,CASTTSGGRETQYF
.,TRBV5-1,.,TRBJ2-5,TGCGCCAGCAGCTTGGAAGTGGGCGGGCAGAATCAAGAGACCCAGTACTTC,CASSLEVGGQNQETQYF
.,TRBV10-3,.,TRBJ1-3,TGTGCCATCAAAATGGACACCTCTGGAAACACCATATATTTT,CAIKMDTSGNTIYF
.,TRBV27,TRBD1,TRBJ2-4,TGTGCCAGCAGCCCTCGGGGTGGGGACAGGGTCAAAAACATTCAGTACTTC,CASSPRGGDRVKNIQYF
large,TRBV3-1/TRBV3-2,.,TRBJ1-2,TGTGCCAGCAGCCAAGAAAACTACAATGGCTACACCTTC,CASSQENYNGYTF
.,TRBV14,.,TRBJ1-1,TGTGCCAGCAGCCGGAGTGCGGTGAACACTGAAGCTTTCTTT,CASSRSAVNTEAFF
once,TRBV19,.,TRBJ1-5,TGTGCCAGTAGTACCCCACGGCAGGGGTACAATCAGCCCCAGCATTTT,CASSTPRQGYNQPQHF
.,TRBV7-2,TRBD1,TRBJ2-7,TGTGCCAGCAGCCTCCGGACAGGCCATGTATACGAGCAGTACTTC,CASSLRTGHVYEQYF
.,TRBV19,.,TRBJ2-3,TGTGCCAGTACCGCAGGGATACCCACAGATACGCAGTATTTT,CASTAGIPTDTQYF
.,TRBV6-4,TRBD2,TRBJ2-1,TGTGCCAGCAGTTCGCTAGCGGGGGGTTACAATGAGCAGTTCTTC,CASSSLAGGYNEQFF